Listed below are T cell receptor beta chains from one sample, sequenced in a study of cytomegalovirus exposure and HLA in healthy donors. Method: immunoSEQ multiplex PCR; TCRdb's copy keeps in-frame clones and lacks some. The table has some 210,000 clones, more than 75% seen once. Sequencing used PBMCs. These receptors were taken from a woman aged 18-29 years in good health and CMV-seropositive. Each CDR3 is given without its conserved first and last residue. Each record gives: V gene, D gene, CDR3 length, clone size, CDR3 protein. The D gene is left open where the match is weak. Only part of the rows carry a size: once, few, many, or a class if the clone is expanded.

TRBV6-5,-,13,-,ASSYGATNNYGYT
TRBV28,-,13,once,ASSSSGQGNQPQH
TRBV29-1,-,11,-,SAMEDGNYGYT
TRBV5-6,-,13,-,ASSPDVGSTDTQY
TRBV2,-,13,-,ASSRGLTPTDTQY
TRBV5-1,TRBD2,15,-,ASSLPAAGGWSYEQY
TRBV27,TRBD2,15,once,ASSLSISGRANNEQF
TRBV30,TRBD2,10,-,AWSGLAPEQF
TRBV5-4,-,13,-,ASSPEQGSSYGYT
TRBV28,TRBD1,13,-,ASTITGGRSYEQY
TRBV28,-,12,-,ASTNRASSYEQY
TRBV9,TRBD1,15,-,ASSISQGARRTGELF
TRBV5-1,-,12,-,ASSLYGGSYEQY
TRBV7-9,TRBD2,12,-,ASRTGGETGELF
TRBV7-9,-,15,-,ASSPPRRGRDSYEQY
TRBV4-1,TRBD2,15,-,ASSQPGLAGGSREQY
TRBV28,TRBD2,12,-,ASRPGLAENEQF
TRBV5-1,TRBD1,12,-,ASFPGQGSYEQY